This T cell receptor beta chain was profiled in a study of T cells after yellow fever vaccination. UMIs were added to TCR cDNA along with a universal primer site when it was made by 5'RACE template switching. TCRdb fed the 5' RACE reads into MiXCR, producing one record per CDR3 protein. Here the sample spans 120,000 or so distinct CDR3 sequences, almost 9% being singletons. In its sample, this clonotype was seen a few times. The TCR sequence derives from a man between 18 and 29 years old who received the YFV17D yellow fever vaccine. The sequences come from CD8+ T cells sorted from PBMCs, collected on the day of the yellow fever booster vaccination.

CDR3 nucleotide sequence: TGCGCCAGCAGCCAAGAGCTGTCCCAAGAGACCCAGTACTTC. Protein: CASSQELSQETQYF. V is TRBV4-3 and J is TRBJ2-5; no definite D call. This CDR3 region has 14 residues. V shed 0 bases and J shed 1 base, with 6 bases lying between them. Germline V gene sequence: CDR1 LGHNA, CDR2 YSLEER.